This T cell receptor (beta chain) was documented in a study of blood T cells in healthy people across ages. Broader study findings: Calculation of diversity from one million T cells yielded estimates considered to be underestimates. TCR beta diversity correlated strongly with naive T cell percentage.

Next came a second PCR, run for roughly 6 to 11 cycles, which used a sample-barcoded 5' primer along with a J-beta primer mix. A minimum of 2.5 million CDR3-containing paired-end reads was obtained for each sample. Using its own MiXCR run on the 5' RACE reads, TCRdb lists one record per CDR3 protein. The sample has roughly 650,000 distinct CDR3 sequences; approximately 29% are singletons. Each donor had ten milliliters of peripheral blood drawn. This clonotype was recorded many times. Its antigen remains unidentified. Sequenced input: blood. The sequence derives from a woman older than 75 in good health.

The CDR3 sequence is CATSDPIATDRWGEQFF. The DNA for the CDR3 is TGTGCCACCAGTGACCCCATCGCGACAGATAGATGGGGTGAGCAGTTCTTC. V usage is TRBV24-1 and J usage is TRBJ2-1; D is perhaps TRBD1 (5 bases). Germline values: CDR1 KGHDR, CDR2 SFDVKD. V was shortened by 4 bases and J by 9 bases, with 24 bases between the two germline ends. The CDR3 is made up of 17 amino acids.